Listed below are T cell receptor beta chains from one sample, sequenced in a study of blood T cell repertoires in COVID-19. Profiled with immunoSEQ multiplex PCR; TCRdb holds only in-frame clones, not every one. The sample yields around 120,000 clones, around 83% seen once. The material sequenced was peripheral blood. The receptors were sampled from a man at least 80 years old with active or convalescent COVID-19. The CDR3 runs from the conserved cysteine through the conserved F or W.

v_gene | CDR3aa
TRBV2 | CASRDRGGTEAFF
TRBV11-2 | CASSSAGALSYNEQFF
TRBV7-2 | CASSYQVGTGGIDTQYF
TRBV6-5 | CASKWQVYEQYF
TRBV13 | CASSARDRDPNEQFF
TRBV28 | CASSFPSPPYEQYF
TRBV4-1 | CASSQALAGGEGYNEQFF
TRBV4-2 | CASSQTKTGGWNSPLHF
TRBV11-2 | CASSLGTGRETQYF
TRBV11-3 | CASRASGGDTDTQYF
TRBV10-3 | CAISDAGVSYTF
TRBV30 | CAWGRSSSTDTQYF
TRBV18 | CASSPLRGGLSSEQYF
TRBV7-3 | CASSFRQGGGYTF
TRBV6-4 | CASSDSAENTEAFF
TRBV29-1 | CSVEDSNYGYTF
TRBV7-9 | CASSNGGLQETQYF
TRBV24-1 | CATSFRGQPQHF
TRBV9 | CASSTGQGEGGYTF
TRBV9 | CASSVAGDTGELFF
TRBV18 | CASSLGTSGQETQYF
TRBV6-1 | CASTRTASGNTIYF
TRBV19 | CASSIQSGKYEQFF
TRBV3-1/TRBV3-2 | CASSQGSSQRGPYEQYF
TRBV2 | CASKPRDSTNTEAFF
TRBV28 | CASSSFYNEQFF
TRBV29-1 | CSVTGVWYGYTF
TRBV10-3 | CATAQGPGPEAFF
TRBV4-2 | CASSQGLTGGLFNSPLHF
TRBV4-1 | CASSPVRGANEQYF
TRBV5-1 | CASSLGGSKLGEQYF
TRBV5-1 | CASSLGRGALNTEAFF
TRBV7-2 | CASSLERGGIQYF
TRBV7-9 | CASSESGGVSNEQFF
TRBV2 | CASSDSSGTGAFFQDTQYF
TRBV6-5 | CAVRDSNYYGYTF
TRBV27 | CASSDSPPYEQYF
TRBV20-1 | CSASDSGGTGELFF
TRBV6-5 | CASSYGGQGDQPQHF
TRBV5-5 | CASSPRSGGLQETQYF
TRBV30 | CAWSARNSGNTIYF